The rows below give T cell receptor beta chains drawn from one sample of a study of post-analysis software for immune sequencing data. In TCRdb, the PCR reads were re-called with MiXCR into one record per CDR3 protein. The data contain some 700,000 distinct CDR3 sequences, about 60% of them seen just once; the ten biggest clones take up 11%. The specimen was blood. Source of these receptors: a girl under 10 years old with multiple sclerosis. CDR3s include the opening cysteine and the closing phenylalanine or tryptophan. D genes are given only for firm matches. Clone size is given for some rows only: seen once, a few or many times, or a class if the clone is expanded.

>NA|TRBV24-1|NA|TRBJ1-2
TGTGCCACCAGTGTCGGACAGTTTTATGGCTACACCTTC
CATSVGQFYGYTF
>NA|TRBV27|NA|TRBJ2-4
TGTGCCAGCAAGGAGTGGAGGGGGCCCCTAGCCAAAAACATTCAGTACTTC
CASKEWRGPLAKNIQYF
>NA|TRBV6-1|NA|TRBJ2-4
TGCGCCAGCAGTGAGACCGGGACACGTACCTTTCAGTACTTC
CASSETGTRTFQYF
>NA|TRBV4-1|few|TRBJ1-2
TGCGCCAGCAGCCAAGAAGACGGGGTTCTCTATGGCTACACCTTC
CASSQEDGVLYGYTF
>NA|TRBV6-1|NA|TRBJ2-3
TGTGCCAGCAGTGGACTGTTCAAGCTGCCAGGGTCGAGGACAGATACGCAGTATTTT
CASSGLFKLPGSRTDTQYF
>NA|TRBV7-9|NA|TRBJ2-3
TGTGCCAGCAGCTTAATGGGGGCGACAGATACGCAGTATTTT
CASSLMGATDTQYF
>NA|TRBV14|NA|TRBJ2-3
TGTGCCAGCAGCCCGACTTCTAGCACAGATACGCAGTATTTT
CASSPTSSTDTQYF
>NA|TRBV7-9|NA|TRBJ2-1
TGTGCCAGCAGCTGGGCCACCTACAATGGGCAGTTCTTC
CASSWATYNGQFF
>NA|TRBV12-3/TRBV12-4|NA|TRBJ1-5
TGTGCCAGCAGTTTAGTCGTTCGGGCAGGGCGAGGGGTAAGCAATCAGCCCCAGCATTTT
CASSLVVRAGRGVSNQPQHF
>TRBD2|TRBV7-2|NA|TRBJ2-3
TGTGCCAGCAGCTTAGCGCCGAGCGGGGGGAGAGATACGCAGTATTTT
CASSLAPSGGRDTQYF
>TRBD2|TRBV10-1|few|TRBJ2-1
TGCGCCAGCAGTTGGACTAGCGACAATGAGCAGTTCTTC
CASSWTSDNEQFF
>TRBD1|TRBV11-2|NA|TRBJ1-1
TGTGCCAGCAGCCCGGACAGGGTGAACACTGAAGCTTTCTTT
CASSPDRVNTEAFF
>TRBD1|TRBV3-1|NA|TRBJ1-2
TGTGCCAGCAGCCAAGCAGAGGGGGCTGGCTATGGCTACACCTTC
CASSQAEGAGYGYTF
>TRBD1|TRBV3-1|NA|TRBJ2-4
TGTGCCAGCAGCACGACAGGGGGCAGAAACATTCAGTACTTC
CASSTTGGRNIQYF
>TRBD1|TRBV5-6|NA|TRBJ2-5
TGTGCCAGCTCCCCGGACAGGGGAGTCCAAGAGACCCAGTACTTC
CASSPDRGVQETQYF
>NA|TRBV7-2|few|TRBJ2-1
TGTGCCAGCAGCTTCAGCGGGACAGATTCCTACAATGAGCAGTTCTTC
CASSFSGTDSYNEQFF
>NA|TRBV6-1|NA|TRBJ1-2
TGTGCCAGCAGAACCGGGACAACTAGTTATGGCTACACCTTC
CASRTGTTSYGYTF
>NA|TRBV20-1|NA|TRBJ1-2
TGCAGTGCTTACCGGGACAAAAACGGCTACACCTTC
CSAYRDKNGYTF
>TRBD2|TRBV7-9|few|TRBJ2-3
TGTGCCAGCAGGGGGCTAGCGGGGATCACAGATACGCAGTATTTT
CASRGLAGITDTQYF
>NA|TRBV29-1|NA|TRBJ2-7
TGCAGCGTCCTTCCTTCGGTTAGCTGGGGCCACGAGCAGTACTTC
CSVLPSVSWGHEQYF
>NA|TRBV20-1|NA|TRBJ1-1
TGCAGTGCTAGAGTCGCTACCACAGAGAACACTGAAGCTTTCTTT
CSARVATTENTEAFF
>TRBD1|TRBV24-1|NA|TRBJ2-5
TGTGCCACCAGTGACCTACCGGGACAGGGGGTCCAAGAGACCCAGTACTTC
CATSDLPGQGVQETQYF
>TRBD2|TRBV11-2|many|TRBJ2-1
TGTGCCAGCAGCTTGGGGCGGGGGGGCCTGAATGAGCAGTTCTTC
CASSLGRGGLNEQFF
>TRBD1|TRBV6-4|NA|TRBJ2-2
TGTGCCAGCAGTGTCCTGACAGGGACCGGGGAGCTGTTTTTT
CASSVLTGTGELFF
>TRBD2|TRBV6-5|NA|TRBJ2-1
TGTGCCAGCAGCTTAGGTGCGGGAGGGGGATCAAGTGAGCAGTTCTTC
CASSLGAGGGSSEQFF
>TRBD1|TRBV9|NA|TRBJ1-2
TGTGCCAGCAGCTGGGGACAGCCGACTTATGGCTACACCTTC
CASSWGQPTYGYTF
>NA|TRBV12-3/TRBV12-4|NA|TRBJ2-1
TGTGCCAGCAGTACCCGGGACCGCTACAATGAGCAGTTCTTC
CASSTRDRYNEQFF
>NA|TRBV7-9|NA|TRBJ1-2
TGTGCCAGCAGCTTTTACAGGAGAAGTAACTATGGCTACACCTTC
CASSFYRRSNYGYTF
>NA|TRBV11-2|few|TRBJ2-4
TGTGCCAGCAGCGCCAGGGTTGGGGAAAACATTCAGTACTTC
CASSARVGENIQYF
>TRBD2|TRBV6-4|few|TRBJ2-1
TGTGCCAGCAGTCCCCAGGGGGTAGCGGGAGCGTATGAGCAGTTCTTC
CASSPQGVAGAYEQFF
>NA|TRBV2|NA|TRBJ2-1
TGTGCCAGCAGTGTGTATGAGCAGTTCTTC
CASSVYEQFF
>NA|TRBV6-6|NA|TRBJ2-1
TGTGCCAGCAGCCCGCCGGACAATGAGCAGTTCTTC
CASSPPDNEQFF
>NA|TRBV9|NA|TRBJ2-7
TGTGCCAGCAGCCCCAGCACGGGCGGATTAGACCACGAGCAGTACTTC
CASSPSTGGLDHEQYF
>TRBD1|TRBV6-1|NA|TRBJ2-1
TGTGCCAGCAGTGGAGATGGGGACAGGGGGTACAATGAGCAGTTCTTC
CASSGDGDRGYNEQFF
>TRBD1|TRBV11-1|NA|TRBJ2-5
TGTGCCAGCAGCCAAACAGGGGAGATAGATGAGACCCAGTACTTC
CASSQTGEIDETQYF
>TRBD1|TRBV4-1|few|TRBJ2-3
TGCGCCAGCAGCCAAGAAAACAGGGGGCTCGGAGATACGCAGTATTTT
CASSQENRGLGDTQYF
>NA|TRBV10-3|NA|TRBJ2-7
TGTGCCTCTCTGGAGAATCTGGACGGGGACTACGAGCAGTACTTC
CASLENLDGDYEQYF
>NA|TRBV29-1|NA|TRBJ2-7
TGCAGCGTTGAAGCCGGTCACAGCGAGCAGTACTTC
CSVEAGHSEQYF
>NA|TRBV5-1|few|TRBJ2-5
TGCGCCAGCAGCCCCTCGACGATGGGAGGAGAGACCCAGTACTTC
CASSPSTMGGETQYF
>NA|TRBV12-3/TRBV12-4|NA|TRBJ2-7
TGTGCCAGCAGTCCCCGACATAACCGCTACGAGCAGTACTTC
CASSPRHNRYEQYF
>NA|TRBV15|few|TRBJ1-6
TGTGCCACCAGCAGAGAGCGGGGCCCAGGGTCACCCCTCCACTTT
CATSRERGPGSPLHF
>TRBD2|TRBV3-1|few|TRBJ2-1
TGTGCCAGCAGCCGACTAGCGGAGACTACACGGAATGAGCAGTTCTTC
CASSRLAETTRNEQFF
>TRBD2|TRBV5-1|NA|TRBJ2-1
TGCGCCAGCAGCCCAATGACTAGCGCAGTTGCCTACAATGAGCAGTTCTTC
CASSPMTSAVAYNEQFF
>TRBD2|TRBV29-1|NA|TRBJ2-1
TGCAGCGTTGCCCCAAGACTAGCGGATGAGCAGTTCTTC
CSVAPRLADEQFF
>NA|TRBV10-3|NA|TRBJ2-1
TGTGCCATCAGTGAATTCAATGAGCAGTTCTTC
CAISEFNEQFF
>NA|TRBV7-2|NA|TRBJ2-3
TGTGCCAGCAGCTTATCTGTTCGGGGCAGAGCGGCAGATACGCAGTATTTT
CASSLSVRGRAADTQYF
>TRBD1|TRBV5-1|NA|TRBJ2-1
TGCGCCAGCAGCCCACAGGGACAGGGGGTCAATGAGCAGTTCTTC
CASSPQGQGVNEQFF
>TRBD2|TRBV5-1|few|TRBJ2-5
TGCGCCAGCAGCTTGGCCGGGGGGGCCCAGGAGACCCAGTACTTC
CASSLAGGAQETQYF
>TRBD1|TRBV9|few|TRBJ2-3
TGTGCCAGCAGCACCCGGACAGGGACTAGCACAGATACGCAGTATTTT
CASSTRTGTSTDTQYF
>NA|TRBV5-1|NA|TRBJ2-1
TGCGCCAGCAACCCCCCAGGGTTTGGAGGCGGTGAGCAGTTCTTC
CASNPPGFGGGEQFF
>NA|TRBV7-2|NA|TRBJ2-3
TGTGCCAGCAGCTTACCTAGCCTTCTTAGCACAGATACGCAGTATTTT
CASSLPSLLSTDTQYF
>NA|TRBV11-2|NA|TRBJ1-6
TGTGCCAGCAGCTTAAAGTCTCCAGCCCTCCACTTT
CASSLKSPALHF
>NA|TRBV7-6|NA|TRBJ2-1
TGTGCCAGCAGCTTAGCGGGGCCCTCGGCAGAGCAGTTCTTC
CASSLAGPSAEQFF
>NA|TRBV10-3|NA|TRBJ2-5
TGTGCCATCAGTGACTTGAGGGAAGAGACCCAGTACTTC
CAISDLREETQYF
>TRBD1|TRBV20-1|many|TRBJ2-5
TGCAGTGCTAGAGATGGAGACAGGGTGGGCGCCCAGTACTTC
CSARDGDRVGAQYF
>NA|TRBV6-2/TRBV6-3|NA|TRBJ2-1
TGTGCCAGCAGCCCAGGACGCGGCAATATGCCGTTCTTC
CASSPGRGNMPFF
>NA|TRBV28|NA|TRBJ2-3
TGTGCCGCAGCGGCTTGGGACCAGTCGGAAGAGGATACGCAGTATTTT
CAAAAWDQSEEDTQYF